Listed below are T cell receptor beta chains from one sample, sequenced in a study of blood T cell repertoires in COVID-19. Repertoires were generated with immunoSEQ multiplex PCR, while TCRdb's copy carries only in-frame clones and drops some. The sample consists of roughly 200,000 clones, about 90% of them appearing once. What was sequenced was PBMCs or T cells enriched from blood (not recorded which). These receptors all come from a woman between 50 and 59 years old in a cohort exposed to, infected with or recovered from COVID-19 (not recorded which). Each CDR3 is given with its conserved first and last residue. Each record gives: J gene, V gene, D gene, clone size, CDR3 DNA, CDR3 protein. A D gene is named only where the DNA matches it firmly. The size of a clone is reported for some rows only, either as once, few or many, or as a class for expanded clones.

>TRBJ1-2|TRBV7-2|.|.
TGTGCCAGCAGCTTTTCGGGGGGTGATGGCTACACCTTC
CASSFSGGDGYTF
>TRBJ2-3|TRBV9|TRBD2|.
TGTGCCAGCACCCCGGGGGGAACAGATACGCAGTATTTT
CASTPGGTDTQYF
>TRBJ1-6|TRBV5-8|.|.
TGTGCCAGCAGCTTGGCCGTCGGGGGGCGCTCCTATAATTCACCCCTCCACTTT
CASSLAVGGRSYNSPLHF
>TRBJ1-6|TRBV10-3|TRBD1|.
TGTGCCATCAGTGAGTCGACAGGGGGAAATTCACCCCTCCACTTT
CAISESTGGNSPLHF
>TRBJ2-7|TRBV7-2|.|.
TGTGCCAGCAGCTTAGCCTCCGGGACAAACTACGAGCAGTACTTC
CASSLASGTNYEQYF
>TRBJ1-5|TRBV23-1|.|.
TGCGCCAGCAGTCAACCGACAGTCAGGAAGGGTATGTCCCAGCATTTT
CASSQPTVRKGMSQHF
>TRBJ2-7|TRBV29-1|.|.
TGCAGCGTTGAAGGCAGCTCCTACGAGCAGTACTTC
CSVEGSSYEQYF
>TRBJ2-1|TRBV4-2|TRBD1|.
TGTGCCAGCAGCCTCCGGGACAGAAGAATAAGCTCCTACAATGAGCAGTTCTTC
CASSLRDRRISSYNEQFF
>TRBJ1-2|TRBV30|.|once
TGTGCCTGGAGTGTAGGAGGTTTTTTGGGCTACACCTTC
CAWSVGGFLGYTF
>TRBJ2-3|TRBV4-1|.|.
TGCGCCAGCAGCCAAGATAGGGTTCGACAGCTCACAGATACGCAGTATTTT
CASSQDRVRQLTDTQYF